This TCR beta chain is from a study of blood T cell repertoires in COVID-19. Study-wide background: The samples span acute and convalescent COVID-19 from the United States, Italy and Spain.

As handled by the study authors: Reference gene primer amplification yielded estimated nucleated cell counts. Method: immunoSEQ multiplex PCR; TCRdb's copy keeps in-frame clones and lacks some. V, J and clone size are those of that table, while D and trimming were read from the DNA. The table has around 73,000 clones, 82% seen once. Germline-derived CDR1 and CDR2 are SGDLS and YYNGEE. Trimming took off 0 bases at V and 4 bases at J, with 10 bases between the two ends. The length of the CDR3 is 14 residues. There are many counts of this clone. Sequencing input: peripheral blood. V gene TRBV9 combines with J gene TRBJ1-2; D unresolved. The clonotype comes from a woman aged 55-69 years with acute or convalescent COVID-19. The CDR3 here is CASSVAGEIYGYTF. The DNA of the CDR3 is TGTGCCAGCAGCGTAGCTGGAGAGATCTATGGCTACACCTTC.